The 8 T cell receptor beta chains below were found in one sample sequenced in a study of cytomegalovirus exposure and HLA in healthy donors. The table came from immunoSEQ multiplex PCR; TCRdb's copy has only in-frame clones and leaves some out. Among about 48,000 clones listed, 88% were seen once. Sequencing was done on a sample of PBMCs. The receptors shown here come from a woman in her thirties in good health and CMV-seronegative.

This clone was seen a few times. CDR3 protein: CASAPTATNEKLFF. CDR3 coding DNA: TGTGCCAGTGCCCCGACTGCAACTAATGAAAAACTGTTTTTT. The chain uses TRBV19 and TRBJ1-4; D gene ambiguous. Germline V gene lookup returns CDR1 LNHDA and CDR2 SQIVND (reference sequence). Trimming left V 8 bases short and J 0 bases short, with 10 bases between. This CDR3 region has 14 residues. Supplemented by reference TRBV19 and TRBJ1-4, the full variable domain reads DGGITQSPKYLFRKEGQNVTLSCEQNLNHDAMYWYRQDPGQGLRLIYYSQIVNDFQKGDIAEGYSVSREKKESFPLTVTSAQKNPTAFYLCASAPTATNEKLFFGSGTQLSVL.

The V gene is TRBV6-4, the J gene TRBJ2-1, with 8 bases that match TRBD2. The CDR3 sequence is 14 residues long. J lost 9 bases, V lost 1 base, and 5 bases had no gene match. The V gene's germline CDR1 is MRHNA and CDR2 SNTAGT. CDR3 in amino acids: CASSDWGLGSEQFF. The DNA for the CDR3 is TGTGCCAGCAGTGACTGGGGACTAGGTTCTGAGCAGTTCTTC.

This clone was detected ten times or more. The chain joins TRBV6-5 to TRBJ2-3; tentatively, D is TRBD1 (5 bases). The ends were cut back, 6 bases at V and 8 bases at J, with 9 bases in the middle. CDR1 and CDR2 from the germline V gene are MNHEY and SVGAGI. This CDR3 comprises 11 residues. In nucleotides, the CDR3 is TGTGCCAGCAGGAAAGGGGTTACGCAGTATTTT. It translates to CASRKGVTQYF.

The CDR3 nucleotides read TGTGCCAGCAGCTCGCGACTCAGGGAGGTGCTCGACGAGCAGTACTTC. Its protein is CASSSRLREVLDEQYF. The genes are TRBV11-2 and TRBJ2-7, with a tentative D call TRBD2 (6 bases). Per the germline V gene, CDR1 is SGHAT and CDR2 is FQNNGV. V shed 4 bases and J shed 5 bases, with 21 bases lying between them. This CDR3 spans 16 amino acids.

This chain joins TRBV29-1 and TRBJ1-1; D is perhaps TRBD1 (5 bases). CDR3 length equals 11 residues. The germline V gene encodes CDR1 SQVTM and CDR2 ANQGSEA. V lost 6 bases and J 4 bases, leaving 9 bases between the germline ends. CDR3 in DNA: TGCAGCGTGGGGGGGAGCACTGAAGCTTTCTTT. This codes for CSVGGSTEAFF. The variable domain in full, completed from reference TRBV29-1 and TRBJ1-1, reads SAVISQKPSRDICQRGTSLTIQCQVDSQVTMMFWYRQQPGQSLTLIATANQGSEATYESGFVIDKFPISRPNLTFSTLTVSNMSPEDSSIYLCSVGGSTEAFFGQGTRLTVV.

V usage is TRBV15 and J usage is TRBJ2-7; D possibly corresponds to TRBD1 (6 bases). The germline V gene has CDR1 LNHNV and CDR2 YYDKDF (reference sequence). The CDR3 has 15 residues. V was trimmed by 0 bases and J by 2 bases, leaving 11 bases between them. For the CDR3, the DNA is TGTGCCACCAGCAGAGATTCGGCAGGGGCCTACGAGCAGTACTTC. Amino acids: CATSRDSAGAYEQYF.

This rearrangement joins TRBV27 to TRBJ2-7, with D possibly TRBD1 on 6 matching bases. Between the trimmed V and J ends, which lost 5 bases and 6 bases, there was a span of 11 bases. CDR3 length: 12 amino acids. CDR1 MNHEY and CDR2 SMNVEV come from the germline V gene (reference sequence). As DNA, the CDR3 is TGTGCCAGCAGTCCGACAGGCCGCGAGCAGTACTTC. Translation: CASSPTGREQYF.

The chain combines TRBV7-2 with TRBJ2-7; TRBD2 matches at 9 bases. V lost 2 bases, J lost 4 bases, and 3 bases stayed unmatched. The CDR3 runs to 14 residues. CDR1 and CDR2 from the germline V gene are SGHTA and FQGNSA. The CDR3, as DNA: TGTGCCAGCAGCTTAAAACTAGCGGGTTACGAGCAGTACTTC. Translating it yields CASSLKLAGYEQYF.